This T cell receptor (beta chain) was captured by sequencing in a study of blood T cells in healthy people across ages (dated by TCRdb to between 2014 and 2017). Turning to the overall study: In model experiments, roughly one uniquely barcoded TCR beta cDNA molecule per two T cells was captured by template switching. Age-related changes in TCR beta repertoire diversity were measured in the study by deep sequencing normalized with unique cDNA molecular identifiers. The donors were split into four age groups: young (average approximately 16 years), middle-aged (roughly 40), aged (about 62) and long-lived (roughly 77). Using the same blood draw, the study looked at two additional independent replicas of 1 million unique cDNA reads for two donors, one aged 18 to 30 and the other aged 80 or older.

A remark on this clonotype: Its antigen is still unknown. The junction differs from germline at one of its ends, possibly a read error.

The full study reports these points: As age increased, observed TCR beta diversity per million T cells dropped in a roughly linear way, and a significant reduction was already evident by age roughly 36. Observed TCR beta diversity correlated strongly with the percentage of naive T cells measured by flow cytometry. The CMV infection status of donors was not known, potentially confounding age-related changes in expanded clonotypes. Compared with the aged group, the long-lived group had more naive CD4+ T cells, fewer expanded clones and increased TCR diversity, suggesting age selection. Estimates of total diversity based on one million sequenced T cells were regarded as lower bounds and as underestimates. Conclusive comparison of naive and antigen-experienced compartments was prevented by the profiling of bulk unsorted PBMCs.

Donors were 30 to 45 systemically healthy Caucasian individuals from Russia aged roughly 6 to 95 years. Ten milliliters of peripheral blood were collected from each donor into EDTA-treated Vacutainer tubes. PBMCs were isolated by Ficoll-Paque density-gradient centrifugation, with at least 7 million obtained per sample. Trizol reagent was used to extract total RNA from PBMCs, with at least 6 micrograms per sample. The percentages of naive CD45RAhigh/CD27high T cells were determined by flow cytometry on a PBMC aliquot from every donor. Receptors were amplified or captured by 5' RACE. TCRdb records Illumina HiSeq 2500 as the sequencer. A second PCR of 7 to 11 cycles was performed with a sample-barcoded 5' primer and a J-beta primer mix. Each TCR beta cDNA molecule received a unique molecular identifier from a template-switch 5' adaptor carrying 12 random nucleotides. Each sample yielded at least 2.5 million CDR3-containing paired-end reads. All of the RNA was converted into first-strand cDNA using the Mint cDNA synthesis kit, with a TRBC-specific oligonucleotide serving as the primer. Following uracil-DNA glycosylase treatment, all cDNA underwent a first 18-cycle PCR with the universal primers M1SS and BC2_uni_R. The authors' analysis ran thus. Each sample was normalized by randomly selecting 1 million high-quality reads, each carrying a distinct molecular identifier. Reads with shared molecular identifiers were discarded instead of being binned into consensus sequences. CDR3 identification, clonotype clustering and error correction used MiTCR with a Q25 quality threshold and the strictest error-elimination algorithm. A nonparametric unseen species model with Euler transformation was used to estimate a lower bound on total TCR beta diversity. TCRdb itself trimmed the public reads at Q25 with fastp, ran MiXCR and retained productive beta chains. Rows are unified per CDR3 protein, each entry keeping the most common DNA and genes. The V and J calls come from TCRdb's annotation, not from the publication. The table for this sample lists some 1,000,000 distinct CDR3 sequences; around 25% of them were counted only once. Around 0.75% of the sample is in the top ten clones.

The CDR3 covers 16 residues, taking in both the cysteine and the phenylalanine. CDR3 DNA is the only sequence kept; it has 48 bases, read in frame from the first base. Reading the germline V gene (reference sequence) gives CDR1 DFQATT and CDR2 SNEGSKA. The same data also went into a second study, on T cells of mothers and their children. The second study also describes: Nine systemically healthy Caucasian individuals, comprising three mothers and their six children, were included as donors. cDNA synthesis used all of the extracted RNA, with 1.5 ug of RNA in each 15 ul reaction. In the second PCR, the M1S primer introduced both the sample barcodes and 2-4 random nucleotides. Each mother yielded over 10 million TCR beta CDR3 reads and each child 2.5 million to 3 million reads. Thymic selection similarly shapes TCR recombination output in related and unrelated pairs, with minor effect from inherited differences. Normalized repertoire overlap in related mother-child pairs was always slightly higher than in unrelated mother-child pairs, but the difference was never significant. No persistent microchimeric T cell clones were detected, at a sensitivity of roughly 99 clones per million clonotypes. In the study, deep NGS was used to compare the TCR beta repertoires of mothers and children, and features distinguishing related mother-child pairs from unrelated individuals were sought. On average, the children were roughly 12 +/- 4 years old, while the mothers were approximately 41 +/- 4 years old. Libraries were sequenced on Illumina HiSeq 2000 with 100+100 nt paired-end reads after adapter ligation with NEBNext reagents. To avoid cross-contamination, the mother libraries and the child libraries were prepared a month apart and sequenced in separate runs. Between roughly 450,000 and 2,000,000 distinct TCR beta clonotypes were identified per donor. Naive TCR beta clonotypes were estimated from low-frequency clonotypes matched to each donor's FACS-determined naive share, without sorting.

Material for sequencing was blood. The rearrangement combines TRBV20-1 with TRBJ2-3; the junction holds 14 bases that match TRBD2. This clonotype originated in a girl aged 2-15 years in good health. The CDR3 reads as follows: CSARDRTSGRTDTQYF. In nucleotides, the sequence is TGCAGTGCCAGAGACCGGACTAGCGGGAGGACAGATACGCAGTATTTT.